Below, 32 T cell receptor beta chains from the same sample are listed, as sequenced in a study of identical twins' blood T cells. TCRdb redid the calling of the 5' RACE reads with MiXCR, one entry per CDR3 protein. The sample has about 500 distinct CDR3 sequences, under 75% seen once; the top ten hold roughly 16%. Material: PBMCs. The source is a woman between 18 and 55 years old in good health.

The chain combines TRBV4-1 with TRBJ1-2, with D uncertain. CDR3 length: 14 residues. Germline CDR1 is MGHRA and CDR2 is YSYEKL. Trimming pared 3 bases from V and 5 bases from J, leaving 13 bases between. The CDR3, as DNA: TGCGCCAGCAGCCAGGCCCGAACTACATATGGCTACACCTTC. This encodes CASSQARTTYGYTF.

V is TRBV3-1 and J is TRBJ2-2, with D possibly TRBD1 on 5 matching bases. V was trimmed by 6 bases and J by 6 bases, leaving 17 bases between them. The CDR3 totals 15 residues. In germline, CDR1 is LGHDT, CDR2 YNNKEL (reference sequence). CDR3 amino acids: CASRLILTGPGELFF. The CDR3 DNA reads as TGTGCCAGCAGGCTCATTTTAACAGGACCCGGGGAGCTGTTTTTT.

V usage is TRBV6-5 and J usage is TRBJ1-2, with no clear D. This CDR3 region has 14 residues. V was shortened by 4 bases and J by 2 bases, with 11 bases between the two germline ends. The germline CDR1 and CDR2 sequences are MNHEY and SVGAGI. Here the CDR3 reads CASSSPTENYGYTF. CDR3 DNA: TGTGCCAGCAGTTCCCCCACAGAGAACTATGGCTACACCTTC.

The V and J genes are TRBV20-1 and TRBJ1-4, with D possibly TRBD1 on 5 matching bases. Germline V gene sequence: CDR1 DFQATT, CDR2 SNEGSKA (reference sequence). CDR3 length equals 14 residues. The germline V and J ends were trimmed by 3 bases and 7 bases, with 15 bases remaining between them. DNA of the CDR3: TGCAGTGCTAGTACTGGGGCTTTCTCTGAAAAACTGTTTTTT. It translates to CSASTGAFSEKLFF.

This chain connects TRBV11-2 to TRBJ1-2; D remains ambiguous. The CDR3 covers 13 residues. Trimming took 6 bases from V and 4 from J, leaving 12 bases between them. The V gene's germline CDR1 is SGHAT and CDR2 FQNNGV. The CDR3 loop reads CASSADTSYGYTF. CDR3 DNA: TGTGCCAGCAGTGCTGACACCTCCTATGGCTACACCTTC.

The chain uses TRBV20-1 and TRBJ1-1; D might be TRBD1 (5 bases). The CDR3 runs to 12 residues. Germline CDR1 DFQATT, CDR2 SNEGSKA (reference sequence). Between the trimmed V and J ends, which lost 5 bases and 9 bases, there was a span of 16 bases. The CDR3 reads CSAHFDPGQAFF. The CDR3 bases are TGCAGTGCTCATTTTGACCCAGGGCAAGCTTTCTTT.

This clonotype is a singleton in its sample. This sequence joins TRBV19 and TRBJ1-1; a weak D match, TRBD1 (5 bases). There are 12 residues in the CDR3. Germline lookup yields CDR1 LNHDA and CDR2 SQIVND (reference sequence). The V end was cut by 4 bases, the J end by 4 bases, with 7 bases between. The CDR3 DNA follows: TGTGCCAGTAGTAGGGGGGGCACTGAAGCTTTCTTT. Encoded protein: CASSRGGTEAFF.

The CDR3 bases are TGCGCCAGCAGTTGGGACAGCAACTATGGCTACACCTTC. Its translation: CASSWDSNYGYTF. V and J are TRBV4-3 and TRBJ1-2, with 7 nucleotides matching TRBD1. The V gene's germline CDR1 is LGHNA and CDR2 YSLEER. Losses at the gene ends were 6 bases for V and 2 bases for J; bases not matched to a gene: 3. This CDR3 spans 13 amino acids.

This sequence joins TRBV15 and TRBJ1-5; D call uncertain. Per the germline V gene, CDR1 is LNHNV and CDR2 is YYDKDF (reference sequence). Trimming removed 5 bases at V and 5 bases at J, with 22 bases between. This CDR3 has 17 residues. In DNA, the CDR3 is TGTGCCACCAGCGCGTGGCAGTCGTTCGATGGGGATCAGCCCCAGCATTTT. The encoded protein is CATSAWQSFDGDQPQHF.

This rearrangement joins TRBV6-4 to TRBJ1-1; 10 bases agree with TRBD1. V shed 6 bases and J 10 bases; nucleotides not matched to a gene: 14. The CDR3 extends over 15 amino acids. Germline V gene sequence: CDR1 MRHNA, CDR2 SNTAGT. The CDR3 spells CASSLPRDRGAVAFF. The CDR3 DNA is TGTGCCAGCAGCCTACCCCGGGACAGGGGTGCGGTAGCTTTCTTT.

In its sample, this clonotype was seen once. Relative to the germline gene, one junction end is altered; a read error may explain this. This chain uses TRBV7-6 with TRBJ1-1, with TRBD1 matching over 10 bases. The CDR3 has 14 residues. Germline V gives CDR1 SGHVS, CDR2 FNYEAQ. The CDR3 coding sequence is TGTGCCAGCCGCCGGGACAGGGGTTACACTGCAGCTTTCTTT. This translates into CASRRDRGYTAAFF. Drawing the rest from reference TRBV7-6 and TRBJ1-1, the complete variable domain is GAGVSQSPRYKVTKRGQDVALRCDPISGHVSLYWYRQALGQGPEFLTYFNYEAQQDKSGLPNDRFSAERPEGSISTLTIQRTEQRDSAMYRCASRRDRGYTAAFFGQGTRLTVV.

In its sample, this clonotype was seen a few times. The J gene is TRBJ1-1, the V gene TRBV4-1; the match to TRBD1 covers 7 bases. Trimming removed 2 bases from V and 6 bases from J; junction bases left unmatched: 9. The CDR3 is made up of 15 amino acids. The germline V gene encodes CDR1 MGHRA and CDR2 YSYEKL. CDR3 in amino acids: CASSQRQGFIPEAFF. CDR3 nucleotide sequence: TGCGCCAGCAGCCAACGACAGGGCTTTATTCCTGAAGCTTTCTTT.

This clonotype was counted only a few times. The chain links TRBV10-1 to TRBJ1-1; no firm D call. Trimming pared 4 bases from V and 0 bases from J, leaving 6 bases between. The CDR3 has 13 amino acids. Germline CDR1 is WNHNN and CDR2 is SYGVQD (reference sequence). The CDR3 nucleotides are TGCGCCAGCAGTGGAGGAATGAACACTGAAGCTTTCTTT. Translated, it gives CASSGGMNTEAFF.

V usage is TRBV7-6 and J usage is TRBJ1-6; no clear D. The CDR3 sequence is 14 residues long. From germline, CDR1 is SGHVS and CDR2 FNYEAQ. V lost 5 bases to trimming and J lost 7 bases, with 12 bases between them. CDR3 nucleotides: TGTGCCAGCAGCCAAGAGGGAGGCAATTCACCCCTCCACTTT. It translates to CASSQEGGNSPLHF. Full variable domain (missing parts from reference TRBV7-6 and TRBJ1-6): GAGVSQSPRYKVTKRGQDVALRCDPISGHVSLYWYRQALGQGPEFLTYFNYEAQQDKSGLPNDRFSAERPEGSISTLTIQRTEQRDSAMYRCASSQEGGNSPLHFGNGTRLTVT.

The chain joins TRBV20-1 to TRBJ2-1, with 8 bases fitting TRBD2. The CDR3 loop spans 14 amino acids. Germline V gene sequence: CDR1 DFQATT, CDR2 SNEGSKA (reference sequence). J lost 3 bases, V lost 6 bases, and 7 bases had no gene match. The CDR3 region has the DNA TGCAGTGCAACAACTAGCGGTGACTACAATGAGCAGTTCTTC. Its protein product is CSATTSGDYNEQFF.

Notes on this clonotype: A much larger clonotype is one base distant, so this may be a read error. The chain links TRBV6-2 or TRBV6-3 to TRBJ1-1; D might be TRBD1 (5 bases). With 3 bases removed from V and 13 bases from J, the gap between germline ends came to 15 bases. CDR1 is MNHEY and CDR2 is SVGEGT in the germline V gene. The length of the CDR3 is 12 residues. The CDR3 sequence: CASSYGDGLVFF. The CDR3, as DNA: TGTGCCAGCAGTTATGGGGACGGGTTGGTTTTCTTT.

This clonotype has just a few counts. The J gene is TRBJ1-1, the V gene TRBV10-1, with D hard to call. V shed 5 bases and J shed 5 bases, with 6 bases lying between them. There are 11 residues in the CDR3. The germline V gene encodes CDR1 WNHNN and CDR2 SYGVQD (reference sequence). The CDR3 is CASSSGTEAFF. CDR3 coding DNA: TGCGCCAGCAGTTCCGGGACTGAAGCTTTCTTT.

CDR3 sequence: CASSVGGHGYTF. As DNA, the CDR3 is TGTGCCAGCAGCGTAGGGGGCCATGGCTACACCTTC. The chain uses TRBV9 and TRBJ1-2; tentative D call: TRBD1 (5 bases). The CDR3 runs to 12 residues. Germline-derived CDR1 and CDR2 are SGDLS and YYNGEE. V lost 0 bases and J 6 bases, leaving 6 bases between the germline ends.

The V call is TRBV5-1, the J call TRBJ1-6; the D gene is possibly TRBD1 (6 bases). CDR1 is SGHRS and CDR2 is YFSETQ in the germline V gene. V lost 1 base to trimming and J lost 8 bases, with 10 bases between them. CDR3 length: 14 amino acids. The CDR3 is CASSLPGTHSPLHF. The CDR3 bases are TGCGCCAGCAGCTTGCCAGGGACACATTCACCCCTCCACTTT.

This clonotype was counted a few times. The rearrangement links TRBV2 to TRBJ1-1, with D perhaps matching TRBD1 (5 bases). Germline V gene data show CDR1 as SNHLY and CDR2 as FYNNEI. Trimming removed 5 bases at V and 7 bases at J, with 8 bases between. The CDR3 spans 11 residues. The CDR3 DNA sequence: TGTGCCAGCAGTTACGACAGTGAAGCTTTCTTT. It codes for CASSYDSEAFF.

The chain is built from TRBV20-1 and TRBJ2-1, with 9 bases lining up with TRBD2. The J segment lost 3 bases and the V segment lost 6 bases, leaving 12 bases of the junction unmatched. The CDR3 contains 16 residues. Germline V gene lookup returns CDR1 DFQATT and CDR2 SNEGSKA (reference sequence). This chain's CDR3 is CSAPRRLAGFYNEQFF. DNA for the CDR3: TGCAGTGCCCCCAGGAGGCTAGCGGGGTTCTACAATGAGCAGTTCTTC.

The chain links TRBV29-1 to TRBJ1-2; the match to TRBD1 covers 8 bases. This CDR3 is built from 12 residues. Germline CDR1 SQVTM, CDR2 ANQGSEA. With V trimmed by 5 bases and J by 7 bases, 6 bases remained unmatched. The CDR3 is CSVKTGEAGYTF. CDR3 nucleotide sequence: TGCAGCGTTAAGACAGGGGAGGCTGGCTACACCTTC. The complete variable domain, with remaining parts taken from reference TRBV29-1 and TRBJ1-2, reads SAVISQKPSRDICQRGTSLTIQCQVDSQVTMMFWYRQQPGQSLTLIATANQGSEATYESGFVIDKFPISRPNLTFSTLTVSNMSPEDSSIYLCSVKTGEAGYTFGSGTRLTVV.

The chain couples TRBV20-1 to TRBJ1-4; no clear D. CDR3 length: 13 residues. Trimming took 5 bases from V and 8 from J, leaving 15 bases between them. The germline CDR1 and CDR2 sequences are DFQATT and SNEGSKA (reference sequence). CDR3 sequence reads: CSALGLTSEKLFF. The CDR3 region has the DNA TGCAGTGCTCTGGGTCTAACCTCCGAAAAACTGTTTTTT.

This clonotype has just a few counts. CDR3 residues: CAIRKNTEAFF. In DNA, the CDR3 is TGTGCCATCAGGAAGAACACTGAAGCTTTCTTT. The chain recombines TRBV10-3 with TRBJ1-1; D remains unclear. The V end was cut by 6 bases, the J end by 1 base, with 3 bases between. Germline values: CDR1 ENHRY, CDR2 SYGVKD. This CDR3 contains 11 residues.

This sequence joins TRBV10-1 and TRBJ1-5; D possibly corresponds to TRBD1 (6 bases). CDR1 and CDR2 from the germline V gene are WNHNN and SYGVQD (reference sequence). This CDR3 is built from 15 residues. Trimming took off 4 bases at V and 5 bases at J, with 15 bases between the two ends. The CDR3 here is CASSVRAPGDQPQHF. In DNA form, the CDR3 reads TGCGCCAGCAGTGTTCGGGCTCCAGGGGATCAGCCCCAGCATTTT.

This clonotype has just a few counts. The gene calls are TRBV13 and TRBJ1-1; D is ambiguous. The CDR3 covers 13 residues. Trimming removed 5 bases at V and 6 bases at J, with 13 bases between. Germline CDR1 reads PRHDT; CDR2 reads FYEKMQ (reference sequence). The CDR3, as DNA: TGTGCCAGCAGCCCAGAGCCCCGATCTGAAGCTTTCTTT. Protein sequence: CASSPEPRSEAFF.

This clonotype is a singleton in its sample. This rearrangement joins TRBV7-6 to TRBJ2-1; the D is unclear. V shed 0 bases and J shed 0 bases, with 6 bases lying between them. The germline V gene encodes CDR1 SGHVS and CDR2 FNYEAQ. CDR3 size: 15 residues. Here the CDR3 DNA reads TGTGCCAGCAGCTTAGCGTCCAGCTCCTACAATGAGCAGTTCTTC. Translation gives CASSLASSSYNEQFF. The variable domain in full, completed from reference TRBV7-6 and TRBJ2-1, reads GAGVSQSPRYKVTKRGQDVALRCDPISGHVSLYWYRQALGQGPEFLTYFNYEAQQDKSGLPNDRFSAERPEGSISTLTIQRTEQRDSAMYRCASSLASSSYNEQFFGPGTRLTVL.

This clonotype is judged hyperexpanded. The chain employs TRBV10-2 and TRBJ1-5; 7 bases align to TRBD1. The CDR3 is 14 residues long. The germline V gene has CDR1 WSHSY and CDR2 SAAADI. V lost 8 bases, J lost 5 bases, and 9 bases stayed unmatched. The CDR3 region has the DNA TGCGCCAGCCGGGGACAGATCATGGATCAGCCCCAGCATTTT. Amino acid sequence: CASRGQIMDQPQHF.

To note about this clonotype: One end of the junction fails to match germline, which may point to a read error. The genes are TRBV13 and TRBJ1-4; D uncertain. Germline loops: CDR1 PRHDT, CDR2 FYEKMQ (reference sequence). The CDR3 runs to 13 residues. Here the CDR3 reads CASSLGRGSDWIF. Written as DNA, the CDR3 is TGTGCCAGCAGCTTAGGCCGGGGAAGCGACTGGATTTTT. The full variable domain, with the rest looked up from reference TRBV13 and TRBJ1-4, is AAGVIQSPRHLIKEKRETATLKCYPIPRHDTVYWYQQGPGQDPQFLISFYEKMQSDKGSIPDRFSAQQFSDYHSELNMSSLELGDSALYFCASSLGRGSDWIFGSGTQLSVL.

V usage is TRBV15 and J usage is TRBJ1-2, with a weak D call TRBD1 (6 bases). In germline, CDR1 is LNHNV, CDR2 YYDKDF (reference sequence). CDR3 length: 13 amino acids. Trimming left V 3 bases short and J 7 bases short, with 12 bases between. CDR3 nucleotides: TGTGCCACCAGCAGCAGGGGCGCCAGTGGCTACACCTTC. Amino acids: CATSSRGASGYTF. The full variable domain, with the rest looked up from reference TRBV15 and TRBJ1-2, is DAMVIQNPRYQVTQFGKPVTLSCSQTLNHNVMYWYQQKSSQAPKLLFHYYDKDFNNEADTPDNFQSRRPNTSFCFLDIRSPGLGDTAMYLCATSSRGASGYTFGSGTRLTVV.

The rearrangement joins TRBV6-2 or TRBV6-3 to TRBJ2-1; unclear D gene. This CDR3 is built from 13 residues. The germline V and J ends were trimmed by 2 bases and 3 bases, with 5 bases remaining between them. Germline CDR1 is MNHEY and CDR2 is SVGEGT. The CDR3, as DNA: TGTGCCAGCAGTTACAGGGACTACAATGAGCAGTTCTTC. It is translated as CASSYRDYNEQFF.

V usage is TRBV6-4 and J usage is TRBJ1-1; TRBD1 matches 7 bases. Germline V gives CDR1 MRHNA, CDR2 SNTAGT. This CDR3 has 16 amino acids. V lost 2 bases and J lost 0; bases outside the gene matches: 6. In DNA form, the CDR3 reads TGTGCCAGCAGTGACAGGGGGCCGAAAATGAACACTGAAGCTTTCTTT. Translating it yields CASSDRGPKMNTEAFF.